This entry lists 20 T cell receptor beta chains sequenced from one sample in a study of T cells after yellow fever vaccination. TCRdb re-derived calls from the 5' RACE reads in MiXCR, one entry per CDR3 protein. The table records some 300,000 distinct CDR3 sequences, roughly 9% of them present only once. Specimen: CD4+ T cells sorted from PBMCs, collected 5 days after the yellow fever booster vaccination. The receptors come from a man aged 18 to 30 who received the YFV17D yellow fever vaccine.

The V gene is TRBV5-1, the J gene TRBJ2-5; D is ambiguous. Germline-derived CDR1 and CDR2 are SGHRS and YFSETQ. The germline V and J ends were trimmed by 4 bases and 0 bases, with 10 bases remaining between them. This CDR3 is 14 amino acids long. DNA of the CDR3: TGCGCCAGCAGCCCGGCCCAACACCAAGAGACCCAGTACTTC. The encoded protein is CASSPAQHQETQYF.

CDR3 residues: CASSQARLRGGDEQFF. The CDR3 nucleotides read TGTGCCAGCAGCCAAGCTCGTCTTAGAGGGGGCGATGAGCAGTTCTTC. This sequence joins TRBV3-1 and TRBJ2-1, with 7 nucleotides matching TRBD1. CDR1 is LGHDT, CDR2 YNNKEL, per germline (reference sequence). The trim removed 1 base at V and 8 bases at J, leaving 11 bases unmatched. The length of the CDR3 is 16 residues.

This clonotype came up a few times. The CDR3 region is CSAHRGWAKNIQYF. DNA for the CDR3: TGCAGTGCTCACAGGGGGTGGGCCAAAAACATTCAGTACTTC. The chain recombines TRBV20-1 with TRBJ2-4, with TRBD1 matching 8 bases. This CDR3 comprises 14 residues. Trimming removed 5 bases from V and 1 base from J; junction bases left unmatched: 4. Germline assignment: CDR1 DFQATT and CDR2 SNEGSKA (reference sequence).

The chain recombines TRBV4-2 with TRBJ2-3; D possibly corresponds to TRBD2 (5 bases). The V gene's germline CDR1 is LGHNA and CDR2 YNFKEQ. This CDR3 comprises 14 residues. V lost 7 bases and J lost 0, with 11 bases in between. CDR3 DNA sequence: TGTGCCAGCACCTTTAGCGAGAGCACAGATACGCAGTATTTT. Translated: CASTFSESTDTQYF.

The gene calls are TRBV9 and TRBJ2-3, with a possible D match to TRBD2 (6 bases). Germline CDR1 is SGDLS and CDR2 is YYNGEE. The CDR3 loop spans 16 amino acids. V dropped 0 bases and J dropped 3 bases, with 14 bases sitting between them. The CDR3 sequence is CASSVAGWGRTDTQYF. The CDR3 DNA reads TGTGCCAGCAGCGTAGCTGGGTGGGGGAGGACAGATACGCAGTATTTT. Looking up the rest from reference TRBV9 and TRBJ2-3 gives the full variable domain: DSGVTQTPKHLITATGQRVTLRCSPRSGDLSVYWYQQSLDQGLQFLIQYYNGEERAKGNILERFSAQQFPDLHSELNLSSLELGDSALYFCASSVAGWGRTDTQYFGPGTRLTVL.

The chain couples TRBV11-2 to TRBJ2-5, with D perhaps TRBD1 (5 bases). CDR3 size: 13 residues. Trimming removed 11 bases from V and 3 bases from J, with 16 bases in between. Germline V gene lookup returns CDR1 SGHAT and CDR2 FQNNGV. CDR3 bases: TGTGCCGGCTCTGGGGCTAAGGAAGAGACCCAGTACTTC. Encoded protein: CAGSGAKEETQYF.

This clonotype showed up many times. The chain couples TRBV15 to TRBJ1-4, with D uncertain. CDR1 and CDR2 (germline): LNHNV, YYDKDF (reference sequence). Trimming removed 2 bases from V and 0 bases from J, with 10 bases in between. This CDR3 is 16 amino acids long. CDR3 DNA sequence: TGTGCCACCAGCAGAAAGCCTGGGGCAACTAATGAAAAACTGTTTTTT. It encodes CATSRKPGATNEKLFF.

This clonotype was seen at least ten times. The chain recombines TRBV5-1 with TRBJ1-1; the match to TRBD1 covers 9 bases. J was trimmed by 0 bases and V by 4 bases; bases with no gene match: 10. CDR1 is SGHRS, CDR2 YFSETQ, per germline. This CDR3 is 17 amino acids long. The DNA for the CDR3 is TGCGCCAGCAGCCCCGGACAGGGGTCGGGTATGAACACTGAAGCTTTCTTT. Its translation: CASSPGQGSGMNTEAFF.

This clonotype came up many times. The chain uses TRBV4-2 and TRBJ2-3; D ambiguous. V gave up 4 bases and J gave up 0 bases, with 17 bases separating them. This CDR3 contains 17 residues. CDR1 and CDR2 from the germline V gene are LGHNA and YNFKEQ. The CDR3 DNA sequence: TGTGCCAGCAGCCGTCGTGGGCAGAGCGTTAGCACAGATACGCAGTATTTT. It is translated as CASSRRGQSVSTDTQYF.

The CDR3 loop reads CASSPRASALYEQYF. The CDR3 nucleotides are TGTGCCAGCAGCCCTCGGGCTAGCGCCCTCTACGAGCAGTACTTC. This rearrangement joins TRBV7-3 to TRBJ2-7; D perhaps matches TRBD2 (6 bases). The germline V gene has CDR1 SGHTA and CDR2 FQGTGA. The CDR3 sequence is 15 residues long. V lost 5 bases, J lost 3 bases, and 17 bases lay in between.

There are many counts of this clonotype. The V gene is TRBV7-6, the J gene TRBJ2-5; D remains unclear. The CDR3 contains 11 residues. The V end was cut by 6 bases, the J end by 5 bases, with 7 bases between. Germline V gene sequence: CDR1 SGHVS, CDR2 FNYEAQ. CDR3 sequence: CASSSRETQYF. For the CDR3, the DNA is TGTGCCAGCAGTTCTCGGGAGACCCAGTACTTC. The whole variable domain, filled in from reference TRBV7-6 and TRBJ2-5, reads GAGVSQSPRYKVTKRGQDVALRCDPISGHVSLYWYRQALGQGPEFLTYFNYEAQQDKSGLPNDRFSAERPEGSISTLTIQRTEQRDSAMYRCASSSRETQYFGPGTRLLVL.

The sample holds a few counts of this clonotype. The rearrangement uses TRBV7-3 and TRBJ2-3; D remains unclear. Germline V gene lookup returns CDR1 SGHTA and CDR2 FQGTGA. The CDR3 has 11 amino acids. Trimming removed 3 bases from V and 7 bases from J, with 5 bases in between. The CDR3 region has the DNA TGTGCCAGCAGCTTGGAGAATACGCAGTATTTT. It codes for CASSLENTQYF.

This chain links TRBV25-1 with TRBJ2-5; a weak D match, TRBD2 (5 bases). CDR1 and CDR2 from the germline V gene are MGHDK and SYGVNS. Between the trimmed V and J ends, which lost 8 bases and 5 bases, there was a span of 12 bases. This CDR3 has 12 amino acids. CDR3 loop: CASWGVSETQYF. The CDR3 bases are TGTGCCAGCTGGGGAGTGTCGGAGACCCAGTACTTC.

The V and J genes are TRBV6-2 or TRBV6-3 and TRBJ1-1; TRBD1 matches 7 bases. The germline gives CDR1 MNHEY, CDR2 SVGEGT. V dropped 7 bases and J dropped 4; count of bases not matched to a gene: 6. The CDR3 runs to 13 residues. The CDR3: CASKRDSFTEAFF. CDR3 sequence (DNA): TGTGCCAGCAAACGGGACAGTTTCACTGAAGCTTTCTTT.

In this sample, this clonotype turned up a few times. V is TRBV27 and J is TRBJ2-7; TRBD1 agrees at 7 bases. Trimming took 4 bases from V and 2 from J; bases not matched to a gene: 8. Germline V CDR1 and CDR2: MNHEY, SMNVEV (reference sequence). The CDR3 covers 15 residues. In DNA form, the CDR3 reads TGTGCCAGCAGTTACCAGACAGGGTTAACCTACGAGCAGTACTTC. This sequence encodes CASSYQTGLTYEQYF.

This clonotype was seen only a few times. The chain joins TRBV12-3 or TRBV12-4 to TRBJ1-2, with TRBD1 matching over 8 bases. J was trimmed by 2 bases and V by 4 bases; bases with no gene match: 0. The CDR3 is 13 residues long. The CDR3 spells CASSWTGNYGYTF. In nucleotides, the CDR3 is TGTGCCAGCAGTTGGACAGGGAACTATGGCTACACCTTC.

V gene TRBV6-2 or TRBV6-3 combines with J gene TRBJ2-1, with 12 positions matching TRBD1. CDR1 and CDR2 from the germline V gene are MNHEY and SVGEGT. Trimming took 6 bases from V and 9 from J; bases not matched to a gene: 6. This CDR3 comprises 14 residues. The CDR3 region has the DNA TGTGCCAGCAGATCCGGGACAGGGGGCACTGAGCAGTTCTTC. This translates into CASRSGTGGTEQFF.

This clonotype has just a few counts. The V gene is TRBV7-2, the J gene TRBJ1-6; D is unclear. V was shortened by 3 bases and J by 4 bases, with 10 bases between the two germline ends. This CDR3 is built from 15 residues. Germline V lookup: CDR1 SGHTA, CDR2 FQGNSA. In DNA, the CDR3 is TGTGCCAGCAGCTTCGCCCTCACTTATAATTCACCCCTCCACTTT. As protein: CASSFALTYNSPLHF.

This clonotype was picked up many times. The DNA for the CDR3 is TGTGCCAGCAGCTCCGGGACAGGGATCTACGAGCAGTACTTC. Amino acids: CASSSGTGIYEQYF. The rearrangement joins TRBV7-3 to TRBJ2-7, with TRBD1 matching over 9 bases. The germline gives CDR1 SGHTA, CDR2 FQGTGA. Germline trimming cut 4 bases from V and 3 bases from J; bases unmatched to any gene: 4. CDR3 length equals 14 residues.

The chain employs TRBV5-1 and TRBJ1-2, with TRBD1 matching over 9 bases. The CDR3 spans 14 residues. Germline V CDR1 and CDR2: SGHRS, YFSETQ. The trim removed 5 bases at V and 6 bases at J, leaving 8 bases unmatched. DNA of the CDR3: TGCGCCAGCAGACTACAGGGGGCCGTGCATGGCTACACCTTC. This sequence encodes CASRLQGAVHGYTF. The full variable domain, in which reference TRBV5-1 and TRBJ1-2 provide the parts outside the CDR3, is KAGVTQTPRYLIKTRGQQVTLSCSPISGHRSVSWYQQTPGQGLQFLFEYFSETQRNKGNFPGRFSGRQFSNSRSEMNVSTLELGDSALYLCASRLQGAVHGYTFGSGTRLTVV.